This T cell receptor (beta chain) was recovered during a study of blood T cell repertoires in COVID-19. Data came from immunoSEQ multiplex PCR; TCRdb stores just in-frame clones and leaves some out. The sample has around 260,000 clones; 80% to 95% are singletons. With 1 base removed from V and 0 bases from J, the gap between germline ends came to 7 bases. Germline V CDR1 and CDR2: LGHNA, YNFKEQ. The CDR3 extends over 15 amino acids. This receptor was taken from a woman aged 30 to 39 who had recovered from COVID-19. Sequenced: PBMCs or T cells enriched from blood (not recorded which). The chain joins TRBV4-2 to TRBJ1-5; no firm D call. CDR3 nucleotide sequence: TGTGCCAGCAGCCAAGGCCTATTTAGCAATCAGCCCCAGCATTTT. Amino acid sequence: CASSQGLFSNQPQHF.